The clone carrying this T cell receptor (beta chain) has only a few counts. Its antigen is currently unknown. Alongside a J-beta primer mix, a sample-barcoded 5' primer served in a second PCR lasting about 7 to 12 cycles. Every cDNA molecule carried a tag from a template-switch adaptor bearing 12 random nucleotides. TCRdb processed the 5' RACE reads anew with MiXCR; each CDR3 protein has one entry. Of 550,000 to 750,000 distinct CDR3 sequences listed, under 25% are singletons. This entry comes from a study of blood T cells in healthy people across ages. General study results and limits: Unsorted PBMCs ruled out conclusive naive versus antigen-experienced comparison.

CDR3 length: 15 residues. V was cut by 2 bases and J by 6 bases, with 16 bases left in between. Germline CDR1 and CDR2: MNHNS and SASEGT. The chain combines TRBV6-1 with TRBJ1-2, with unresolved D. The sample taken for sequencing was blood. This clonotype was sampled from a man between 65 and 79 years old in good health. CDR3 protein: CASSENILAGDGYTF. In nucleotides, the CDR3 is TGTGCCAGCAGTGAAAACATCCTGGCAGGCGATGGCTACACCTTC.